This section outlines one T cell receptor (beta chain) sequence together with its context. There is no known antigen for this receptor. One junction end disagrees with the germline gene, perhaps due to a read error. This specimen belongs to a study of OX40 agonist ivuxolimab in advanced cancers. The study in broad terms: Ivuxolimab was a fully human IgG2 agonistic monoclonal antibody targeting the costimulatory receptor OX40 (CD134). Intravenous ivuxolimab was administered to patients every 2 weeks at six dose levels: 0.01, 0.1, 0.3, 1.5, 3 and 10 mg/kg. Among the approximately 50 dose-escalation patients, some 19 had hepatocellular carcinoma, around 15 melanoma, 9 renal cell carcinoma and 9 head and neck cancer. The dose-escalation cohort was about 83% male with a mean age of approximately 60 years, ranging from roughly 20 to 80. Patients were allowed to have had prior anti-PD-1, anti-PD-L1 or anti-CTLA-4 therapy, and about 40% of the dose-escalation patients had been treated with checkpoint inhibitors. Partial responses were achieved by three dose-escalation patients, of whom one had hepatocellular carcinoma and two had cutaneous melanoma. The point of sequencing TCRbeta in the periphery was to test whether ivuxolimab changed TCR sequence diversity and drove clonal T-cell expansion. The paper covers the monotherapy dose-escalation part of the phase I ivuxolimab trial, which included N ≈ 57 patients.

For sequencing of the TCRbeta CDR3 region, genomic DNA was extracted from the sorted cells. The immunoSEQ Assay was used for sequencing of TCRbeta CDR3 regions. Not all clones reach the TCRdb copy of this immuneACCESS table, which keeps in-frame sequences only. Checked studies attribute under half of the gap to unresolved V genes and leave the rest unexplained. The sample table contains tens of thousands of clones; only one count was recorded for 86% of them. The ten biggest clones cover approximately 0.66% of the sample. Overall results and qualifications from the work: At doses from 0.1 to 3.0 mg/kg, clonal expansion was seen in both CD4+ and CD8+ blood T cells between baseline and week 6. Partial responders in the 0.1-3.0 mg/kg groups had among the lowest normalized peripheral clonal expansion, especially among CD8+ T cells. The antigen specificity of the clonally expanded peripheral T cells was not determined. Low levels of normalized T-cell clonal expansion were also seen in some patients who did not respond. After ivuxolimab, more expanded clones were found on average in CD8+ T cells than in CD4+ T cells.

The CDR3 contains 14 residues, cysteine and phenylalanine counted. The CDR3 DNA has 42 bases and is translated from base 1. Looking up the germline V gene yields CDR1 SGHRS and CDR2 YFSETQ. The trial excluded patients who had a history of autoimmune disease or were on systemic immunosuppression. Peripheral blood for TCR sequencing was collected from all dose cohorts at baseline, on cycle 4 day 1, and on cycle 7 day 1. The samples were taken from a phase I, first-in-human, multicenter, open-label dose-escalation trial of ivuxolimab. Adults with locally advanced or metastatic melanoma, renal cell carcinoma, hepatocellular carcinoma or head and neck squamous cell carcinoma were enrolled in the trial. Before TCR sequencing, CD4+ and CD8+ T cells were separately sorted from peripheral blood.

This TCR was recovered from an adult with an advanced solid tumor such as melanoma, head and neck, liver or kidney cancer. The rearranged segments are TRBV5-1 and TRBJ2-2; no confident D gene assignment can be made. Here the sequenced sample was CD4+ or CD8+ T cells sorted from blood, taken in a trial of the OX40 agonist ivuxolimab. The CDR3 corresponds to CASRLGSNTGELFF. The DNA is TGCGCCAGCAGATTGGGATCGAACACCGGGGAGCTGTTTTTT.